This T cell receptor beta chain was found in a study of T cell responses to AZD1222 COVID-19 vaccine. Whole-study findings and limits: After two AZD1222 doses, spike-specific TCR breadth and depth rose versus day 0. The peak T cell response came first, and repertoires were sampled only after it.

Pooled together were second doses at about 4 or about 12 weeks. As to this clone: The antigen is unknown.

Trimming took 0 bases from V and 4 from J; bases not matched to a gene: 4. The CDR3 runs to 16 residues. Germline lookup yields CDR1 SGDLS and CDR2 YYNGEE. TCRdb's table, derived via immunoSEQ multiplex PCR, lists solely in-frame clones and lacks some. The table has approximately 100,000 clones, approximately 89% seen once. This rearrangement joins TRBV9 to TRBJ2-3; TRBD2 matches 11 bases. The sample here was peripheral blood, taken 28 days after the second AZD1222 dose. The receptor was isolated from an adult who received the AZD1222 COVID-19 vaccine. This chain's CDR3 is CASSVGLAGGPDTQYF. The DNA for the CDR3 is TGTGCCAGCAGCGTAGGCTTAGCGGGGGGGCCAGATACGCAGTATTTT.